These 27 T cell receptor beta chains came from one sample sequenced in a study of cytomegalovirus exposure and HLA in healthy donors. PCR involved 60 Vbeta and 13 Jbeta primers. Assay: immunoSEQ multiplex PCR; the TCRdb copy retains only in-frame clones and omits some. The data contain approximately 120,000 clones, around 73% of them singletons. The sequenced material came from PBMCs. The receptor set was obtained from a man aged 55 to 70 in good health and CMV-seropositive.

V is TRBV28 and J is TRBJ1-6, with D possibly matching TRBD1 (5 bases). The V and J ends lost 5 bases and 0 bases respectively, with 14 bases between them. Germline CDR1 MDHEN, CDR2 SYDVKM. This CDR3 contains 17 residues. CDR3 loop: CASSGGAGSSYNSPLHF. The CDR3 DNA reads TGTGCCAGCAGTGGAGGGGCAGGGAGCTCCTATAATTCACCCCTCCACTTT.

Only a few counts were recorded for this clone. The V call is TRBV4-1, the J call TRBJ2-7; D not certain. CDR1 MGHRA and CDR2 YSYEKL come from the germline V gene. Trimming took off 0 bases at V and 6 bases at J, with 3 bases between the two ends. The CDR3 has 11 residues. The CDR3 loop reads CASSQDLEQYF. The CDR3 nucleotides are TGCGCCAGCAGCCAAGATCTCGAGCAGTACTTC.

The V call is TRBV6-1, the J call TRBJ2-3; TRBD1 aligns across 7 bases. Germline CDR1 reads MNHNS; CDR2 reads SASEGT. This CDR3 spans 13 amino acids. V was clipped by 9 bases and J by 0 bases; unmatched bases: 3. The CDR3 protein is CASTDRSTDTQYF. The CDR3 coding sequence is TGTGCCAGTACGGACAGGAGCACAGATACGCAGTATTTT.

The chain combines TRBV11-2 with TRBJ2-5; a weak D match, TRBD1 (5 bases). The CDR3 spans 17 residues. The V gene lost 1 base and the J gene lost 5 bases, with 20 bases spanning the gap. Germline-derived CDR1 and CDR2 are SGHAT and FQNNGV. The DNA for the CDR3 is TGTGCCAGCAGCTTAGCTAGGTACCAGGGATTGGCGGAGACCCAGTACTTC. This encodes CASSLARYQGLAETQYF.

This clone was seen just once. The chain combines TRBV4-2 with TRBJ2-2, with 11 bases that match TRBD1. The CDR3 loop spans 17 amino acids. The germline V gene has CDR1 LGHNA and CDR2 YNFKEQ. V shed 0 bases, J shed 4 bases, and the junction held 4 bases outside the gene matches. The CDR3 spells CASSQELGTGGTGELFF. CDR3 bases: TGTGCCAGCAGCCAAGAATTGGGGACAGGGGGCACCGGGGAGCTGTTTTTT.

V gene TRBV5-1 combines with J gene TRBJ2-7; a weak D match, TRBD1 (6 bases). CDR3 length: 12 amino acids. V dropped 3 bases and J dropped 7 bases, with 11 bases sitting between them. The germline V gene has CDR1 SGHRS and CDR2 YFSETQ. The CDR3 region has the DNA TGCGCCAGCAGCTCACAGGGATTAGAGCAGTACTTC. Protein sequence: CASSSQGLEQYF.

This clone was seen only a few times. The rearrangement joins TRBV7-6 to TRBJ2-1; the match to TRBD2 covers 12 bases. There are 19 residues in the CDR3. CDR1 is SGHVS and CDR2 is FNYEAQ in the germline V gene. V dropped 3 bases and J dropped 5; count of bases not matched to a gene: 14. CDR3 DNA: TGTGCCAGCAGCTTCCCCGTATCTCTAGCGGGGGGGACCGACAATGAGCAGTTCTTC. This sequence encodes CASSFPVSLAGGTDNEQFF.

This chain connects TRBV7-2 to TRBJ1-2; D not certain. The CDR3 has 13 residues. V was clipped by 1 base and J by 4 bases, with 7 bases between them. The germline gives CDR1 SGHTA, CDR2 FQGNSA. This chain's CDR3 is CASSLGPSYGYTF. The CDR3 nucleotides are TGTGCCAGCAGCTTAGGGCCAAGCTATGGCTACACCTTC.

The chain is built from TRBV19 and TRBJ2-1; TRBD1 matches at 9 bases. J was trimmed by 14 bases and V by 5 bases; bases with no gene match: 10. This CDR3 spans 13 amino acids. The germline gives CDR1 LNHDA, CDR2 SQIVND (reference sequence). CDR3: CASSAGTGLLEFF. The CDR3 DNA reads TGTGCCAGTAGTGCCGGGACAGGGCTCCTGGAGTTCTTC.

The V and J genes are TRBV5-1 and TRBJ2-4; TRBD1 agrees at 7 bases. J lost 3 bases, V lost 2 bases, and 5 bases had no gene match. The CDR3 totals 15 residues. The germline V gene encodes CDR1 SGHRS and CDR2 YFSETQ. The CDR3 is CASSFVGGDKNIQYF. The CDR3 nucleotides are TGCGCCAGCAGCTTCGTAGGGGGCGACAAAAACATTCAGTACTTC.

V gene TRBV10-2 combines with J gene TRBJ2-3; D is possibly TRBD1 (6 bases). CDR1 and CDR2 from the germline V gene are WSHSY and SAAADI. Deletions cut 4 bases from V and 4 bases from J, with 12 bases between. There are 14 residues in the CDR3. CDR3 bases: TGCGCCAGCAGTGTTGACAGGTCCTCAGATACGCAGTATTTT. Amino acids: CASSVDRSSDTQYF.

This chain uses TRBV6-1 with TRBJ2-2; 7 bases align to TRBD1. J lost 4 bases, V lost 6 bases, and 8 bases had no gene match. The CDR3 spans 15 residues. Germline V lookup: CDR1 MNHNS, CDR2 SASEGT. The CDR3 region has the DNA TGTGCCAGCAGCTCTAGACAGGGCCTCACCGGGGAGCTGTTTTTT. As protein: CASSSRQGLTGELFF.

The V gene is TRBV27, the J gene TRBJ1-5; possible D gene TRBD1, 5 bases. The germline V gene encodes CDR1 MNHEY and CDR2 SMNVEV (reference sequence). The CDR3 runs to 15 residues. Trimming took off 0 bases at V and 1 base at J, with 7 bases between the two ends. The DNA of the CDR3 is TGTGCCAGCAGTTTATCGGGGCCCAGCAATCAGCCCCAGCATTTT. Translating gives CASSLSGPSNQPQHF.

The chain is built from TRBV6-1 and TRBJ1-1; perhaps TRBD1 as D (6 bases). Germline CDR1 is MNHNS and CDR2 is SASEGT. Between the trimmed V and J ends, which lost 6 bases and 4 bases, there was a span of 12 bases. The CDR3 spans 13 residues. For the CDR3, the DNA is TGTGCCAGCAGACCGGACAGCGGCACTGAAGCTTTCTTT. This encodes CASRPDSGTEAFF.

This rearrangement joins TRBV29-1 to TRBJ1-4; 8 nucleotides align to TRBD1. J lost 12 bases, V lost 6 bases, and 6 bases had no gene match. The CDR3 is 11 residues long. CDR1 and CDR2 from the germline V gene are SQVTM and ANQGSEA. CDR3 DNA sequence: TGCAGCGTGAAGGACAGGGAACAACTGTTTTTT. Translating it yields CSVKDREQLFF.

CDR3 sequence (DNA): TGTGCCAGCAGTTCATCCGGGACTAGCGGGGGGAATGAGCAGTTCTTC. Translation: CASSSSGTSGGNEQFF. This rearrangement joins TRBV7-3 to TRBJ2-1, with 15 bases fitting TRBD2. With V trimmed by 6 bases and J by 7 bases, 7 bases remained unmatched. Germline CDR1 reads SGHTA; CDR2 reads FQGTGA. The CDR3 runs to 16 residues.

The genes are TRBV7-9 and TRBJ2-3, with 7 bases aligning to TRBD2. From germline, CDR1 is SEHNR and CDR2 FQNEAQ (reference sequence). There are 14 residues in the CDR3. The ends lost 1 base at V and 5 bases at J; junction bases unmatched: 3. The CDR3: CASSLVGGRDTQYF. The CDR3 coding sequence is TGTGCCAGCAGCTTAGTCGGGGGGAGAGATACGCAGTATTTT.

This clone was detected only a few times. The DNA for the CDR3 is TGCGCCAGCAGCTTGGGGGACTCAGGGCTGGGTGAAAAACTGTTTTTT. Amino acid sequence: CASSLGDSGLGEKLFF. The chain couples TRBV5-1 to TRBJ1-4; D possibly corresponds to TRBD1 (5 bases). V was clipped by 0 bases and J by 7 bases, with 16 bases between them. Germline V gene lookup returns CDR1 SGHRS and CDR2 YFSETQ. This CDR3 has 16 residues.

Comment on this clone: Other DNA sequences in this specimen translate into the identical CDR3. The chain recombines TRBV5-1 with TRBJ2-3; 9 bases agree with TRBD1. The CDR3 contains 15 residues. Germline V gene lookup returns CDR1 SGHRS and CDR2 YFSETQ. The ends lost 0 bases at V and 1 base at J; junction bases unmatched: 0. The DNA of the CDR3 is TGCGCCAGCAGCTTGGGACAGGGGGGCACAGATACGCAGTATTTT. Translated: CASSLGQGGTDTQYF.

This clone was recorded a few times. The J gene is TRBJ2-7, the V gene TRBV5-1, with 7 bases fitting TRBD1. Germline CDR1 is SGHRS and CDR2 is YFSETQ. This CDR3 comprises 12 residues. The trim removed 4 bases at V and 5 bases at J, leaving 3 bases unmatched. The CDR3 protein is CASSTQGNEQYF. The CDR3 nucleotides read TGCGCCAGCAGCACACAGGGGAACGAGCAGTACTTC. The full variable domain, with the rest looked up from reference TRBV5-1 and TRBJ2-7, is KAGVTQTPRYLIKTRGQQVTLSCSPISGHRSVSWYQQTPGQGLQFLFEYFSETQRNKGNFPGRFSGRQFSNSRSEMNVSTLELGDSALYLCASSTQGNEQYFGPGTRLTVT.

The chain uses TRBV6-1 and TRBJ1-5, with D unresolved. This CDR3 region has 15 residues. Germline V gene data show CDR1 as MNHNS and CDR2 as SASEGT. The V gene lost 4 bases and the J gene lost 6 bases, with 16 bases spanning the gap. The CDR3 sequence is CASSGPTRVTQPQHF. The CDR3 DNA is TGTGCCAGCAGTGGGCCCACGAGGGTCACTCAGCCCCAGCATTTT.

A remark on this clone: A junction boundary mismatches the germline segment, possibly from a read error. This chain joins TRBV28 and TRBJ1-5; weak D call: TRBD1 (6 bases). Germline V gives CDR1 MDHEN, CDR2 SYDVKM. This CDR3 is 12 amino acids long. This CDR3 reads CASSSSGQHLNF. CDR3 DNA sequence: TGTGCCAGCAGTTCCTCGGGACAACATTTGAATTTT.

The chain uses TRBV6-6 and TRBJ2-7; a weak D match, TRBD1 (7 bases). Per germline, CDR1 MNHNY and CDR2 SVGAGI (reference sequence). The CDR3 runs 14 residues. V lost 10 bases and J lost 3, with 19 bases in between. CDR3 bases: TGTGCCACTAGGGGGGACAGTAATTTCTACGAGCAGTACTTC. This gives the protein CATRGDSNFYEQYF.

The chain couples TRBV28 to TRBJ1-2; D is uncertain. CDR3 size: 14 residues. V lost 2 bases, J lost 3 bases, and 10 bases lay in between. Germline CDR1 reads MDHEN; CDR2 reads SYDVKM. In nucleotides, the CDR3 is TGTGCCAGCAGTTTAGCTACGCCTGACTATGGCTACACCTTC. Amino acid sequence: CASSLATPDYGYTF.

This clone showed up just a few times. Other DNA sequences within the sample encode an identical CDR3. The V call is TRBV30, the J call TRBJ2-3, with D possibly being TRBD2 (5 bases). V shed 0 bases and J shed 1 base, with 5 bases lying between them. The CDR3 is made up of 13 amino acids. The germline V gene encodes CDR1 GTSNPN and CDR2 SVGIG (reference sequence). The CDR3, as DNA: TGTGCCTGGAGTGTCGGGGGCACAGATACGCAGTATTTT. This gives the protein CAWSVGGTDTQYF.

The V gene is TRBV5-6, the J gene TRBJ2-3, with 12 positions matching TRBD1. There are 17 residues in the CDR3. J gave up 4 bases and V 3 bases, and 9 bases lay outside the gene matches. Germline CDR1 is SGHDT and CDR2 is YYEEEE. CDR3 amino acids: CASSSTQGTGGADTQYF. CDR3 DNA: TGTGCCAGCAGCTCTACCCAGGGGACAGGGGGCGCAGATACGCAGTATTTT.

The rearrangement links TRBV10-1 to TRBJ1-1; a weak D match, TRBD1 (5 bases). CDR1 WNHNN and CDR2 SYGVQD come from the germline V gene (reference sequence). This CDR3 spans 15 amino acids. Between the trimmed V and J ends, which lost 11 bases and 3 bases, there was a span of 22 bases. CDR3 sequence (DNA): TGCGCCTACTACCCCGGGGGGATTAAGGACACTGAAGCTTTCTTT. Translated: CAYYPGGIKDTEAFF.